The clone carrying this T cell receptor beta chain was observed many times. It was with unique molecular identifiers that the TCRbeta library was prepared. TCRdb re-called the PCR reads through MiXCR, storing one row per CDR3 protein. The sample includes roughly 170,000 distinct CDR3 sequences, around 6.8% of them seen just once. The V segment lost 4 bases and the J segment 2 bases; nucleotides outside the gene matches: 5. The CDR3 is 15 amino acids. Germline CDR1 reads LNHNV; CDR2 reads YYDKDF (reference sequence). The entry originates in a study of T-cell reconstitution after alpha-beta-depleted transplantation in children.

The material sequenced was PBMCs from the stem cell graft donor, taken from the stem cell graft. The sequence was collected from a human donor who donated a stem cell graft to a child with Wiskott-Aldrich syndrome. V and J are TRBV15 and TRBJ2-3, with TRBD1 matching over 8 bases. CDR3 in DNA: TGTGCCACCAGCATGACAGGGGCCCTCACAGATACGCAGTATTTT. Its protein is CATSMTGALTDTQYF.